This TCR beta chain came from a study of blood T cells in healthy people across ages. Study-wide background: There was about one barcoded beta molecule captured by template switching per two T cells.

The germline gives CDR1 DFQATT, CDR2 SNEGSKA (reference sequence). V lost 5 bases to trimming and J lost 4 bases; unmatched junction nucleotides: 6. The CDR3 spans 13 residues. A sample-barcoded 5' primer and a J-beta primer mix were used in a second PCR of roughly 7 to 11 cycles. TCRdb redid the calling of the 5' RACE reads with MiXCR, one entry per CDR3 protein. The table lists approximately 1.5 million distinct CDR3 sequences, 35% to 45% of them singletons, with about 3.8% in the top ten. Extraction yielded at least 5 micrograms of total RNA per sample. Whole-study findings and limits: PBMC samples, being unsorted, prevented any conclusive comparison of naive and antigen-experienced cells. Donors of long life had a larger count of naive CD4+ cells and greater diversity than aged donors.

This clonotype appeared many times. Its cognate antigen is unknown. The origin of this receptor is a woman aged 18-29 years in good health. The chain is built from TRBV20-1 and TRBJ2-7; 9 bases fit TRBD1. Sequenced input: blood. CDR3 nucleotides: TGCAGTGCTCCTCGGACAGGGGCTTACGAGCAGTACTTC. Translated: CSAPRTGAYEQYF.